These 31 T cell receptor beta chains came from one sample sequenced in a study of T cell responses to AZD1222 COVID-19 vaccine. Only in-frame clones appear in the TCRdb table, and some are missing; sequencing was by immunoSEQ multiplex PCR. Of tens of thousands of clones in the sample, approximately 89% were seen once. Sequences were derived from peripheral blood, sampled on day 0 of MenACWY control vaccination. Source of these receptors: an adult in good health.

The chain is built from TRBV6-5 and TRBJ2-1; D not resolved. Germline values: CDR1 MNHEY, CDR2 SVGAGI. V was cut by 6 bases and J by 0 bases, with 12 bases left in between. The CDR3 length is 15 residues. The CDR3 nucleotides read TGTGCCAGCAGCCGCGGTCCGCACTCCTACAATGAGCAGTTCTTC. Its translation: CASSRGPHSYNEQFF.

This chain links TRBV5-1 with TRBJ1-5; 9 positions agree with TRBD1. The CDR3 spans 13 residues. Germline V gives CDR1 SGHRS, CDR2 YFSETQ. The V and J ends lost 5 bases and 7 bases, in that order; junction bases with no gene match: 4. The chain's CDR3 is CASRQGAGQPQHF. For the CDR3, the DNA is TGCGCCAGCAGACAGGGGGCCGGGCAGCCCCAGCATTTT.

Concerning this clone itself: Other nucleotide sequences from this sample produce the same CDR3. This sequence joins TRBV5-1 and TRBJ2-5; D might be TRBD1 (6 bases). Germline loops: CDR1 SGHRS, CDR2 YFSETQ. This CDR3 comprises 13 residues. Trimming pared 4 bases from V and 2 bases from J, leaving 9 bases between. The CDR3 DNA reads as TGCGCCAGCAGCCTAGGACAGCAAGAGACCCAGTACTTC. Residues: CASSLGQQETQYF.

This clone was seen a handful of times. The CDR3 protein is CASSAQENTEAFF. In DNA form, the CDR3 reads TGCGCCAGCAGCGCACAGGAGAACACTGAAGCTTTCTTT. J is TRBJ1-1 and V is TRBV5-1; possibly TRBD1 for D (5 bases). CDR1 and CDR2 (germline): SGHRS, YFSETQ. The CDR3 has 13 residues. Trimming cost V 4 bases and J 1 base, with 8 bases left between them.

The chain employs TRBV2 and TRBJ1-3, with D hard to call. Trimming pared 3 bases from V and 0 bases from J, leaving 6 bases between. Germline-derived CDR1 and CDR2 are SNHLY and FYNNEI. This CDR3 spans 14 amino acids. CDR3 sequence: CASSEFSSGNTIYF. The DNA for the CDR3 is TGTGCCAGCAGTGAGTTCAGCTCTGGAAACACCATATATTTT.

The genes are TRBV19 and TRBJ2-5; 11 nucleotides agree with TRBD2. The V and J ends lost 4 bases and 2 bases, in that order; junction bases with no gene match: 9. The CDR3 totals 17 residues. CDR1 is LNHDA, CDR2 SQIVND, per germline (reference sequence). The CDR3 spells CASSSETGTSGQETQYF. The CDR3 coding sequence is TGTGCCAGTAGTAGCGAGACAGGGACTAGCGGACAAGAGACCCAGTACTTC.

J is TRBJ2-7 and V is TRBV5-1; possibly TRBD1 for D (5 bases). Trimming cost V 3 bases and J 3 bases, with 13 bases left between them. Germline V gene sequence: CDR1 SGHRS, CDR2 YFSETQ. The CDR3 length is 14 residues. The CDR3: CASSSEQVGYEQYF. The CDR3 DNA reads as TGCGCCAGCAGCTCGGAACAGGTGGGCTACGAGCAGTACTTC.

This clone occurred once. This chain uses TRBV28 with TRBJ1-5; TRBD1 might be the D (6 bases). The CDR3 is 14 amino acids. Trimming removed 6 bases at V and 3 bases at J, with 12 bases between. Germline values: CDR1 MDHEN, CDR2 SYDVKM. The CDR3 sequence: CASSRQGSNQPQHF. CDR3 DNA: TGTGCCAGCAGCCGGCAGGGGTCCAATCAGCCCCAGCATTTT.

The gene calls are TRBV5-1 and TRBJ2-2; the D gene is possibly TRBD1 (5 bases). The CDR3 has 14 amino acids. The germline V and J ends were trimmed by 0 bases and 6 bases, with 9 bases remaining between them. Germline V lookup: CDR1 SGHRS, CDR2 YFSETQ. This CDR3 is CASSLVQGAGELFF. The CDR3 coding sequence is TGCGCCAGCAGCTTGGTGCAGGGCGCCGGGGAGCTGTTTTTT.

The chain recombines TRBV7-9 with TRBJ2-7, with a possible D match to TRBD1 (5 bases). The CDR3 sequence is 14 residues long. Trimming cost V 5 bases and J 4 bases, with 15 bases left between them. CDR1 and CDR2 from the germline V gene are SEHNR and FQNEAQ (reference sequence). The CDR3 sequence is CASSPSLGEYEQYF. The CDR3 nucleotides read TGTGCCAGCAGCCCGAGCTTAGGGGAATACGAGCAGTACTTC.

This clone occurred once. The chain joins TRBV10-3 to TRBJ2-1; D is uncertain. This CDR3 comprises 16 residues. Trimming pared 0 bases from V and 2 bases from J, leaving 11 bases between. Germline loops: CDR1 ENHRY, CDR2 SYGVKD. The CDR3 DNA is TGTGCCATCAGTGAGTCGGAAAGGCTGGCCTACAATGAGCAGTTCTTC. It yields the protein CAISESERLAYNEQFF.

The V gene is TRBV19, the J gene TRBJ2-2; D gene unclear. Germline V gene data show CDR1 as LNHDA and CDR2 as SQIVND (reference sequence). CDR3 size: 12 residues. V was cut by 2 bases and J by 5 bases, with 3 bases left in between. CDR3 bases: TGTGCCAGTAGTATAAGGACCGGGGAGCTGTTTTTT. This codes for CASSIRTGELFF.

The CDR3 here is CASRTGVRSGNTIYF. In DNA, the CDR3 is TGTGCCAGCCGGACAGGCGTCCGCTCTGGAAACACCATATATTTT. The rearrangement joins TRBV6-5 to TRBJ1-3; 7 positions agree with TRBD1. CDR1 is MNHEY and CDR2 is SVGAGI in the germline V gene. This CDR3 has 15 residues. V dropped 8 bases and J dropped 0; count of bases not matched to a gene: 7.

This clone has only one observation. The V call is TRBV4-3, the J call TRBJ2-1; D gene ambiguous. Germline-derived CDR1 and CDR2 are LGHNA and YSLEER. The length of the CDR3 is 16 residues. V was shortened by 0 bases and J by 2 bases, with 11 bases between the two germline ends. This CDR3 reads CASSQEITRPYNEQFF. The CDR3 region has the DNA TGCGCCAGCAGCCAAGAGATTACCAGACCCTACAATGAGCAGTTCTTC.

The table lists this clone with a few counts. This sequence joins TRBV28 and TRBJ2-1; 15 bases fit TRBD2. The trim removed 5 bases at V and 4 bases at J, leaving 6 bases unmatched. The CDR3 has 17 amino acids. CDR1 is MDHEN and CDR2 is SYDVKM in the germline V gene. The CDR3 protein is CASSPSGTSGRYNEQFF. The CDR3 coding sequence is TGTGCCAGCAGTCCTTCCGGGACTAGCGGGAGGTACAATGAGCAGTTCTTC.

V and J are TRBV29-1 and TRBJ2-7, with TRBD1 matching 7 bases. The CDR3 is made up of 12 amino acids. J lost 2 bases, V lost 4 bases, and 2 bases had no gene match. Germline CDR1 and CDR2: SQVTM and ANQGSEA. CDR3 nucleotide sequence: TGCAGCGTTGGGGACAGCACCTACGAGCAGTACTTC. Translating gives CSVGDSTYEQYF.

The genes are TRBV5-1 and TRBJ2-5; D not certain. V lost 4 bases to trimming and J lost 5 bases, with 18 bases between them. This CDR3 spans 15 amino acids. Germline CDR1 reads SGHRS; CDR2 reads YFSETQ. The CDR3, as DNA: TGCGCCAGCAGCCCAGCCCCCAATTTCGCGGAGACCCAGTACTTC. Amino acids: CASSPAPNFAETQYF.

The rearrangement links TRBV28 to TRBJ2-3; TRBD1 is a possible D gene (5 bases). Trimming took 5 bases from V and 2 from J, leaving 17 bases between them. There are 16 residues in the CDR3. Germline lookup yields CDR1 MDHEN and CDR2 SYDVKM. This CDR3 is CASSPMLRGFTDTQYF. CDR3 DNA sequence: TGTGCCAGCAGTCCAATGTTAAGGGGCTTCACAGATACGCAGTATTTT.

CDR3 sequence: CASSQDLVTGGGYTF. The CDR3 nucleotides read TGTGCCAGCAGCCAAGATCTTGTGACAGGTGGAGGCTACACCTTC. The chain recombines TRBV3-1 (or the pseudogene TRBV3-2) with TRBJ1-2, with D tentatively TRBD1 (6 bases). The V gene's germline CDR1 is LGHDT and CDR2 YNNKEL (reference sequence). The ends were cut back, 0 bases at V and 8 bases at J, with 16 bases in the middle. This CDR3 comprises 15 residues.

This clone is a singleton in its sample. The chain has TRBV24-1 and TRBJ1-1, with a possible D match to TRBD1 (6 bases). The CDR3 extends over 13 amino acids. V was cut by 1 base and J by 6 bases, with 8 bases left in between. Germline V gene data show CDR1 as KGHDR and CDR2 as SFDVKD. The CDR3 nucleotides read TGTGCCACCAGTGATTTAGGACAGTCTGAAGCTTTCTTT. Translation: CATSDLGQSEAFF.

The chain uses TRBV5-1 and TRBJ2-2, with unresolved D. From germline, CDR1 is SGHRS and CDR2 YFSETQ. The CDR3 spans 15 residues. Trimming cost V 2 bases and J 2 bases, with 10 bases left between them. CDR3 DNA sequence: TGCGCCAGCAGCTTAGGGAATGTTAACACCGGGGAGCTGTTTTTT. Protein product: CASSLGNVNTGELFF.

Here the CDR3 reads CASSAQTADTQYF. The CDR3 DNA is TGTGCCAGCAGCGCTCAGACAGCAGATACGCAGTATTTT. The chain is built from TRBV9 and TRBJ2-3, with a weak D call TRBD1 (5 bases). This CDR3 has 13 amino acids. V was cut by 3 bases and J by 4 bases, with 9 bases left in between. Germline-derived CDR1 and CDR2 are SGDLS and YYNGEE.

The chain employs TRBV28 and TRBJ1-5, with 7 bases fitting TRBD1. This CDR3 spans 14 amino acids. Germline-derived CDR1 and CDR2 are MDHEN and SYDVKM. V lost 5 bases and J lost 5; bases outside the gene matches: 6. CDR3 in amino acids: CASSPGTDYQPQHF. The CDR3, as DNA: TGTGCCAGCAGTCCGGGGACAGATTATCAGCCCCAGCATTTT.

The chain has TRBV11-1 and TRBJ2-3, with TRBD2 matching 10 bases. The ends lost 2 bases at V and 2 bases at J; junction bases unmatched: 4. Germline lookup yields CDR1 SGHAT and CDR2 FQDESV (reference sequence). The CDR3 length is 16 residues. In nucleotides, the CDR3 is TGTGCCAGCAGCTTAAATAGCGGGGGGACCACAGATACGCAGTATTTT. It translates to CASSLNSGGTTDTQYF. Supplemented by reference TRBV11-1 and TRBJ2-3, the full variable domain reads EAEVAQSPRYKITEKSQAVAFWCDPISGHATLYWYRQILGQGPELLVQFQDESVVDDSQLPKDRFSAERLKGVDSTLKIQPAELGDSAMYLCASSLNSGGTTDTQYFGPGTRLTVL.

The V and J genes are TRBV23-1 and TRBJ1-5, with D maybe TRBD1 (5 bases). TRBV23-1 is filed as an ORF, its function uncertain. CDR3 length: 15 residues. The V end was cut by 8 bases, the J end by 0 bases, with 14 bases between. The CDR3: CASDRRGYSNQPQHF. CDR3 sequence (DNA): TGCGCCAGCGACCGGCGGGGCTATAGCAATCAGCCCCAGCATTTT.

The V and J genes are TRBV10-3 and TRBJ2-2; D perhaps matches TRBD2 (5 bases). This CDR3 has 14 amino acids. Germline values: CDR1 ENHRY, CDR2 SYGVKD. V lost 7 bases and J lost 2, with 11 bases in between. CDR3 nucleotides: TGTGCCATCACCAGCGGAAGAAACACCGGGGAGCTGTTTTTT. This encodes CAITSGRNTGELFF.

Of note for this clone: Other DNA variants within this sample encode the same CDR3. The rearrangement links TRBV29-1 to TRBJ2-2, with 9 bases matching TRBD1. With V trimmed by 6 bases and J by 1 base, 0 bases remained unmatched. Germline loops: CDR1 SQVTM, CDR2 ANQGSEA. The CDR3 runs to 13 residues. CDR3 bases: TGCAGCGTGGGACAGGGGAACACCGGGGAGCTGTTTTTT. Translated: CSVGQGNTGELFF.

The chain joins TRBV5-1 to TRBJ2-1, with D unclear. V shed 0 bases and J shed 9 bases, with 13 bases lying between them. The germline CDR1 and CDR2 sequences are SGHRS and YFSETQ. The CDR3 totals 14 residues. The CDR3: CASSLGPTSGEQFF. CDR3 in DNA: TGCGCCAGCAGCTTGGGGCCTACCTCGGGTGAGCAGTTCTTC.

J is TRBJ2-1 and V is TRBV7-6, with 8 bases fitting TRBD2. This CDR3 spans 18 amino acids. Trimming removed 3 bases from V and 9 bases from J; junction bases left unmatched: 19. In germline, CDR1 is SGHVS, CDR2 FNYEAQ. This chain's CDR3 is CASSFPLRGAGGRIEQFF. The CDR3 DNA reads TGTGCCAGCAGCTTCCCGCTTCGGGGTGCGGGAGGAAGAATTGAGCAGTTCTTC.

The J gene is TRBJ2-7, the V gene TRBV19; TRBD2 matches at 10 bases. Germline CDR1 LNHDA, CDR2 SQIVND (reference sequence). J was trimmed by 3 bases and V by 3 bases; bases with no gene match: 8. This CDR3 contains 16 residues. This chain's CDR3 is CASSIGISGRLYEQYF. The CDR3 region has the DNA TGTGCCAGTAGTATCGGGATTAGCGGGAGGCTCTACGAGCAGTACTTC.

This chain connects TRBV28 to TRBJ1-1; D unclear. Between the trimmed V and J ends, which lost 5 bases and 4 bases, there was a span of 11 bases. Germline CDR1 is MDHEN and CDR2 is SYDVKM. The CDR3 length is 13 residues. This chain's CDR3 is CASSRRLVTEAFF. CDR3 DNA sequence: TGTGCCAGCAGTCGAAGGCTGGTCACTGAAGCTTTCTTT.